This T cell receptor (beta chain) derives from a study of blood T cells in healthy people across ages. Findings of the study overall: The study found more naive CD4+ cells and higher diversity in long-lived than aged donors.

Each sample yielded at least 5 micrograms of PBMC total RNA. A second PCR, run for roughly 6 to 11 cycles, used a sample-barcoded 5' primer plus a J-beta primer mix. TCRdb analysed the 5' RACE reads with MiXCR anew, one entry per CDR3 protein. The data contain about 640,000 distinct CDR3 sequences, approximately 50% of them seen just once; the ten biggest clones take up about two fifths. Remarks on this clonotype: The target antigen is unknown.

This CDR3 has 13 amino acids. Germline CDR1 and CDR2: ENHRY and SYGVKD. V was clipped by 5 bases and J by 1 base, with 8 bases between them. The TCR originated in a man between 60 and 70 years old in good health. The chain links TRBV10-3 to TRBJ2-5, with a tentative D call TRBD2 (5 bases). The sequencing sample was made of blood. The CDR3 DNA sequence: TGTGCCATCAGTCCCGGGGTCCAAGAGACCCAGTACTTC. Encoded protein: CAISPGVQETQYF.